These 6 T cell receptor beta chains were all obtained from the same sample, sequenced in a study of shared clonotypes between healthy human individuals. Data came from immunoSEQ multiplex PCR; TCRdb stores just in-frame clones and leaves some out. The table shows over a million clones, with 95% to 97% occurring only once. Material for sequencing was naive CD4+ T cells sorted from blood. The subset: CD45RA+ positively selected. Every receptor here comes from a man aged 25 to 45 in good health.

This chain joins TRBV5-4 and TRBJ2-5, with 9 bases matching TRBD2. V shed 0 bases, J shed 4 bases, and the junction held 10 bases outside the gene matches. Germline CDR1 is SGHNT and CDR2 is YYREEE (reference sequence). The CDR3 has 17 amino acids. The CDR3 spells CASSLAVGTSSGETQYF. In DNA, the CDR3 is TGTGCCAGCAGCTTGGCCGTCGGGACTAGCTCCGGAGAGACCCAGTACTTC.

CDR3 in DNA: TGTGCCAGCAGCTTGGGGGGGCCGGCATTCAGCTCCTACAATGAGCAGTTCTTC. Protein product: CASSLGGPAFSSYNEQFF. The chain has TRBV5-6 and TRBJ2-1; D perhaps matches TRBD1 (6 bases). The V and J ends lost 0 bases and 0 bases respectively, with 16 bases between them. This CDR3 region has 18 residues. CDR1 and CDR2 from the germline V gene are SGHDT and YYEEEE. Complete variable domain (other parts from reference TRBV5-6 and TRBJ2-1): DAGVTQSPTHLIKTRGQQVTLRCSPKSGHDTVSWYQQALGQGPQFIFQYYEEEERQRGNFPDRFSGHQFPNYSSELNVNALLLGDSALYLCASSLGGPAFSSYNEQFFGPGTRLTVL.

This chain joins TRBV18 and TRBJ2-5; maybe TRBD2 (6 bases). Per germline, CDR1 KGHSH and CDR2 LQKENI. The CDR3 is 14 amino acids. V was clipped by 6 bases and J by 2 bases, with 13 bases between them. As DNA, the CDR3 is TGTGCCAGCTCTTACTGGGACTCACAAGAGACCCAGTACTTC. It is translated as CASSYWDSQETQYF.

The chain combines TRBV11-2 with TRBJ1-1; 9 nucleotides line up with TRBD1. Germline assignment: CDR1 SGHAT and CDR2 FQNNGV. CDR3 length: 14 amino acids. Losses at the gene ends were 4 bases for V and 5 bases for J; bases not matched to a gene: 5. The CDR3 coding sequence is TGTGCCAGCAGCTCGGGACAGGGTGGGACTGAAGCTTTCTTT. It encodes CASSSGQGGTEAFF.

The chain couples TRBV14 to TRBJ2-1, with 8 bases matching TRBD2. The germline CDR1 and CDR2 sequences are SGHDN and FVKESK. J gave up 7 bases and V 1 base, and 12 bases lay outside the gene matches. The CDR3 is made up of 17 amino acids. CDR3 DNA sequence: TGTGCCAGCAGCCAAGGTATAGCGGGAAGTCTGTGGAATGAGCAGTTCTTC. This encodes CASSQGIAGSLWNEQFF.

CDR3 sequence: CSVAFRRQLIGELFF. CDR3 nucleotide sequence: TGCAGCGTTGCGTTCCGGAGACAGTTAATCGGGGAGCTGTTTTTT. The rearrangement uses TRBV29-1 and TRBJ2-2; perhaps TRBD1 as D (5 bases). From germline, CDR1 is SQVTM and CDR2 ANQGSEA. The V and J ends lost 4 bases and 7 bases respectively, with 19 bases between them. The CDR3 spans 15 residues.